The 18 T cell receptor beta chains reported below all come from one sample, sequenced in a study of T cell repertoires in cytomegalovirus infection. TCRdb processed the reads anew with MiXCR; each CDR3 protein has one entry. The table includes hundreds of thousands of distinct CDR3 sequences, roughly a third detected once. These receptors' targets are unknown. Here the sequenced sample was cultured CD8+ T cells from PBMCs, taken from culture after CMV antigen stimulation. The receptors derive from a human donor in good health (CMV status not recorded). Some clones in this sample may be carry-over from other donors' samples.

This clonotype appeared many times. The CDR3 DNA is TGTGCCAGCAGCTCCGGGGGATCCTTGGGGTATAGCAATCAGCCCCAGCATTTT. Translation: CASSSGGSLGYSNQPQHF. V and J are TRBV7-8 and TRBJ1-5, with a tentative D call TRBD1 (5 bases). This CDR3 is built from 18 residues. Germline assignment: CDR1 SGHVS and CDR2 FQNEAQ. Trimming left V 4 bases short and J 0 bases short, with 19 bases between. Full variable domain (outside the CDR3, taken from reference TRBV7-8 and TRBJ1-5): GAGVSQSPRYKVAKRGQDVALRCDPISGHVSLFWYQQALGQGPEFLTYFQNEAQLDKSGLPSDRFFAERPEGSVSTLKIQRTQQEDSAVYLCASSSGGSLGYSNQPQHFGDGTRLSIL.

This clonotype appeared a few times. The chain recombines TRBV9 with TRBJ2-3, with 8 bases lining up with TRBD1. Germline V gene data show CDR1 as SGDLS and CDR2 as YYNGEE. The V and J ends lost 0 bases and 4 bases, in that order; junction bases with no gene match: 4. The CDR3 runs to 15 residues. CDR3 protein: CASSVDGQGADTQYF. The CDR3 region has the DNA TGTGCCAGCAGCGTAGATGGACAGGGCGCAGATACGCAGTATTTT.

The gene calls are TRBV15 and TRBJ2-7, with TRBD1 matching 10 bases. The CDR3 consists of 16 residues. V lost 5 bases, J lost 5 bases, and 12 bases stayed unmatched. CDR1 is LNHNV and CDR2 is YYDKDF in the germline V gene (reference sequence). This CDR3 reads CATSPRPGTGVHEQYF. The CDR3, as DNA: TGTGCCACCAGCCCCAGGCCCGGGACAGGGGTTCACGAGCAGTACTTC.

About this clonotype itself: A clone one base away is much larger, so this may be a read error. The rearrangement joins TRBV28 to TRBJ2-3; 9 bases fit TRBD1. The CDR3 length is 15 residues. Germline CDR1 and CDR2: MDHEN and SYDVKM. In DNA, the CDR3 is TGTGTCAGCAATGTAGGGACAGGGTCCACAGATACGCAGTATTTT. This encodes CVSNVGTGSTDTQYF.

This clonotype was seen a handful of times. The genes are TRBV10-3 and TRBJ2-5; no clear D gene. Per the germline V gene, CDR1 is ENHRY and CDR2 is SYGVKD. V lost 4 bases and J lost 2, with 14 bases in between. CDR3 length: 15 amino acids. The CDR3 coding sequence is TGTGCCATCAGTGCCCTTCGTCAGCCACAAGAGACCCAGTACTTC. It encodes CAISALRQPQETQYF.

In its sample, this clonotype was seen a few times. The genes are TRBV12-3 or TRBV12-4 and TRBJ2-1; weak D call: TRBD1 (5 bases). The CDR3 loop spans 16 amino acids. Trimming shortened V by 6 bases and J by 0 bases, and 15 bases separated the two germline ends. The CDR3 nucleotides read TGTGCCAGCAGACGAGTAGGGGCTGGCTCCTACAATGAGCAGTTCTTC. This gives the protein CASRRVGAGSYNEQFF.

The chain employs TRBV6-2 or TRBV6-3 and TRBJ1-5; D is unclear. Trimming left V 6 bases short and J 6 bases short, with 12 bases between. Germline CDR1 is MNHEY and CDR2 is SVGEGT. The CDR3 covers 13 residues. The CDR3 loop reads CASRENLSQPQHF. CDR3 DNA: TGTGCCAGCAGGGAGAACTTATCTCAGCCCCAGCATTTT.

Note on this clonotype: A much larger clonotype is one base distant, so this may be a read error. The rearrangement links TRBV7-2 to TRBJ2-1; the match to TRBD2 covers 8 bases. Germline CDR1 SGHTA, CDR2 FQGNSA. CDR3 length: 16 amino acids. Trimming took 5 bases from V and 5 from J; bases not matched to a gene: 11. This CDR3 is CASSKSGTRVHNEQFF. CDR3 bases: TGTGCCAGCAGCAAATCCGGGACTAGAGTTCACAATGAGCAGTTCTTC. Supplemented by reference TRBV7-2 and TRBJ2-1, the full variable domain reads GAGVSQSPSNKVTEKGKDVELRCDPISGHTALYWYRQSLGQGLEFLIYFQGNSAPDKSGLPSDRFSAERTGGSVSTLTIQRTQQEDSAVYLCASSKSGTRVHNEQFFGPGTRLTVL.

This chain's CDR3 is CASSYGASSNQPQHF. Written as DNA, the CDR3 is TGTGCCAGCAGTTACGGCGCGTCGAGCAATCAGCCCCAGCATTTT. V gene TRBV6-6 combines with J gene TRBJ1-5; no clear D. The CDR3 length is 15 residues. Per the germline V gene, CDR1 is MNHNY and CDR2 is SVGAGI (reference sequence). V was shortened by 2 bases and J by 1 base, with 9 bases between the two germline ends.

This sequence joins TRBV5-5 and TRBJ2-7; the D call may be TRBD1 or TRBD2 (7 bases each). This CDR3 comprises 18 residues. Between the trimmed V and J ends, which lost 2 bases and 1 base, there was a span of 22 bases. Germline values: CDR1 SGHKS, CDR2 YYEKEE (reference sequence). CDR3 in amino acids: CASSLSQRDSLLSYEQYV. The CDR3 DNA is TGTGCCAGCAGCTTAAGTCAGCGGGACAGTCTCCTTTCCTACGAGCAGTACGTC.

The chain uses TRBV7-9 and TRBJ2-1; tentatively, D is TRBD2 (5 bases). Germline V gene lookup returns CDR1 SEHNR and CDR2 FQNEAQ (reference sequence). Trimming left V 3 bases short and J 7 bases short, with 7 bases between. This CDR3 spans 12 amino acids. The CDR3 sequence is CASSFLANEQFF. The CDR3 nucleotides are TGTGCCAGCAGCTTTCTAGCAAATGAGCAGTTCTTC.

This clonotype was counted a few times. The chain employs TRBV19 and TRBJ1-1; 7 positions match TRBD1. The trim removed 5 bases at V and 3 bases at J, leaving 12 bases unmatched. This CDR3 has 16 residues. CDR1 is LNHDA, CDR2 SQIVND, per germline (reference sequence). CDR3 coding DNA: TGTGCCAGTAGTCCAAAGACAGGGCGGTTGGACACTGAAGCTTTCTTT. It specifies CASSPKTGRLDTEAFF.

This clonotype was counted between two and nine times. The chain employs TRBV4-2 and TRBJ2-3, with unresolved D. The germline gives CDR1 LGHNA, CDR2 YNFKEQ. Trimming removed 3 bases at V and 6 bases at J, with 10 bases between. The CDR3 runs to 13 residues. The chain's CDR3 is CASSQGVGDTQYF. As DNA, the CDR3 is TGTGCCAGCAGCCAGGGTGTAGGGGATACGCAGTATTTT.

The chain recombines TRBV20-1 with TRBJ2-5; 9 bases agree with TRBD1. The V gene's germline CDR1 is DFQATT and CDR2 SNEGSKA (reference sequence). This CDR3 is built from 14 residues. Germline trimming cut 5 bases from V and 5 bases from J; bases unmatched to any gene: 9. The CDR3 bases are TGCAGTGCTCGCCCGGACAGGGGACTCGAGACCCAGTACTTC. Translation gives CSARPDRGLETQYF.

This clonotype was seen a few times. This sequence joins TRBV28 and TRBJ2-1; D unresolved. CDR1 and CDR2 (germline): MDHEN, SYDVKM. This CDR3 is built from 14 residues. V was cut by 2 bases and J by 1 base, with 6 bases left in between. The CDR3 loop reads CASSLRVSYNEQFF. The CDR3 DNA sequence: TGTGCCAGCAGTTTACGCGTATCCTACAATGAGCAGTTCTTC.

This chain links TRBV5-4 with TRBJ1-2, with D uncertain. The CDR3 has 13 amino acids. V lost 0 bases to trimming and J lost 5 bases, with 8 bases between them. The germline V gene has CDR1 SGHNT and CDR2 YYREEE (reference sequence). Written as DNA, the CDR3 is TGTGCCAGCAGCTTGGAAAGTAGATATGGCTACACCTTC. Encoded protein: CASSLESRYGYTF. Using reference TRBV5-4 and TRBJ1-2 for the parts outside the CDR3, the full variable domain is ETGVTQSPTHLIKTRGQQVTLRCSSQSGHNTVSWYQQALGQGPQFIFQYYREEENGRGNFPPRFSGLQFPNYSSELNVNALELDDSALYLCASSLESRYGYTFGSGTRLTVV.

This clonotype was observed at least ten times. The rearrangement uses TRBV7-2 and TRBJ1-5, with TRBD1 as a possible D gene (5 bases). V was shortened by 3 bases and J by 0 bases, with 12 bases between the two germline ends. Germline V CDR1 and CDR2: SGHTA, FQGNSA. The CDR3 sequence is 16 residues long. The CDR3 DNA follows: TGTGCCAGCAGCTTTCACACAGGTGTTAGCAATCAGCCCCAGCATTTT. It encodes CASSFHTGVSNQPQHF. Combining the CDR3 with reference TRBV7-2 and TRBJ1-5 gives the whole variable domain GAGVSQSPSNKVTEKGKDVELRCDPISGHTALYWYRQSLGQGLEFLIYFQGNSAPDKSGLPSDRFSAERTGGSVSTLTIQRTQQEDSAVYLCASSFHTGVSNQPQHFGDGTRLSIL.

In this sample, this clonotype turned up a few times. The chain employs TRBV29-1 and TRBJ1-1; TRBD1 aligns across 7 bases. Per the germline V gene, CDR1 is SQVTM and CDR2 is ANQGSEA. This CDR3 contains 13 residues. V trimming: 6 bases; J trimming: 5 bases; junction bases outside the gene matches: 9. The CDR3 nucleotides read TGCAGCGTACACCTAGGGGGCGAGACTGAAGCTTTCTTT. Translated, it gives CSVHLGGETEAFF.